This T cell receptor beta chain derives from a study of shared clonotypes between healthy human individuals. Deep was the level used in running the assay. Clones were read by immunoSEQ multiplex PCR, and TCRdb kept only the in-frame ones, dropping some. The table shows roughly 2.2 million clones, with over 85% occurring only once. Between the trimmed V and J ends, which lost 4 bases and 8 bases, there was a span of 28 bases. The germline CDR1 and CDR2 sequences are SGHRS and YFSETQ. The CDR3 is 18 amino acids. The study, taken as a whole, reports: Among the subsets, naive ones generally showed larger estimated richness than memory ones.

On this clone: Its antigen is unknown.

What was sequenced was naive CD4+ T cells from PBMCs. The subset here: CD45RA+ positively selected. The clonotype comes from a man aged 18 to 29 in good health. Some clones in this sample may be carry-over from other donors' samples. The chain couples TRBV5-1 to TRBJ2-1; tentatively, D is TRBD1 (5 bases). The CDR3 loop reads CASSRTTNRQKGSDEQFF. The CDR3 DNA is TGCGCCAGCAGCCGAACAACTAACCGACAGAAGGGGTCGGATGAGCAGTTCTTC.